These 27 T cell receptor beta chains share one sample of origin, sequenced in a study of T cell responses to AZD1222 COVID-19 vaccine. The table came from immunoSEQ multiplex PCR; TCRdb's copy has only in-frame clones and leaves some out. In the table there are fewer than 200,000 clones, 90% to 95% of which are singletons. The sample consisted of peripheral blood, taken on day 0 of AZD1222 vaccination. These receptors all stem from an adult in good health.

This clone was detected only a few times. The chain couples TRBV7-9 to TRBJ2-2; 8 nucleotides line up with TRBD1. Germline V gene lookup returns CDR1 SEHNR and CDR2 FQNEAQ (reference sequence). The CDR3 has 16 residues. J was trimmed by 5 bases and V by 5 bases; bases with no gene match: 10. Written as DNA, the CDR3 is TGTGCCAGCAGCCCACAGGGGGGTCATCCGACCGGGGAGCTGTTTTTT. This gives the protein CASSPQGGHPTGELFF.

The CDR3 here is CASSLAGGDNQPQHF. CDR3 coding DNA: TGTGCCAGCAGCTTGGCAGGGGGAGATAATCAGCCCCAGCATTTT. The chain is built from TRBV5-6 and TRBJ1-5; 7 bases are shared with TRBD1. The V gene end was trimmed by 0 bases and the J gene end by 4 bases; junction bases not matched to a gene: 4. This CDR3 region has 15 residues. Germline-derived CDR1 and CDR2 are SGHDT and YYEEEE.

CDR3 DNA sequence: TGTGCCAGCAGCCAAGAAGCCCAGTATAATGAAAAACTGTTTTTT. This sequence encodes CASSQEAQYNEKLFF. The gene calls are TRBV3-1 (or the pseudogene TRBV3-2) and TRBJ1-4; D unresolved. The CDR3 has 15 amino acids. CDR1 LGHDT and CDR2 YNNKEL come from the germline V gene (reference sequence). The ends were cut back, 0 bases at V and 4 bases at J, with 9 bases in the middle.

The chain couples TRBV27 to TRBJ1-1; TRBD1 is a possible D gene (5 bases). Trimming took 3 bases from V and 5 from J, leaving 10 bases between them. Germline assignment: CDR1 MNHEY and CDR2 SMNVEV (reference sequence). The CDR3 has 13 residues. In DNA, the CDR3 is TGTGCCAGCAGTTTCCAGGGCGGGACTGAAGCTTTCTTT. It codes for CASSFQGGTEAFF.

The chain has TRBV2 and TRBJ1-6; D is uncertain. Germline V gene data show CDR1 as SNHLY and CDR2 as FYNNEI. The CDR3 consists of 16 residues. V was shortened by 0 bases and J by 5 bases, with 11 bases between the two germline ends. CDR3 nucleotide sequence: TGTGCCAGCAGTGAAGCCTTTCAAGATCATAATTCACCCCTCCACTTT. Translation: CASSEAFQDHNSPLHF.

This CDR3 is CASSLRGTNTEAFF. The DNA for the CDR3 is TGTGCCAGCAGCTTACGGGGGACGAACACTGAAGCTTTCTTT. This chain joins TRBV7-2 and TRBJ1-1, with D possibly TRBD1 on 5 matching bases. CDR3 length: 14 residues. Germline V CDR1 and CDR2: SGHTA, FQGNSA. Trimming took 2 bases from V and 1 from J, leaving 8 bases between them.

This chain links TRBV12-3 or TRBV12-4 with TRBJ2-7; no firm D call. CDR3 size: 13 residues. V lost 7 bases and J lost 5, with 15 bases in between. The CDR3 coding sequence is TGTGCCAGCATGAACTACGCCGAGGACGAGCAGTACTTC. Amino acid sequence: CASMNYAEDEQYF.

CDR3 nucleotides: TGCGCCAGCAGCTTGGTGGGACAGGGACCGAACACTGAAGCTTTCTTT. This translates into CASSLVGQGPNTEAFF. The chain employs TRBV5-1 and TRBJ1-1; 9 nucleotides match TRBD1. Germline V CDR1 and CDR2: SGHRS, YFSETQ. Trimming removed 0 bases from V and 1 base from J; junction bases left unmatched: 4. The CDR3 runs 16 residues.

This chain joins TRBV28 and TRBJ2-7; D may be TRBD1 (5 bases). Germline V gene sequence: CDR1 MDHEN, CDR2 SYDVKM. The CDR3 consists of 15 residues. V was trimmed by 4 bases and J by 4 bases, leaving 17 bases between them. The CDR3 here is CASSSPWGTQYEQYF. The CDR3 DNA is TGTGCCAGCAGTTCCCCCTGGGGCACCCAATACGAGCAGTACTTC.

The rearrangement joins TRBV4-3 to TRBJ1-2; D might be TRBD1 (6 bases). This CDR3 comprises 18 residues. The germline CDR1 and CDR2 sequences are LGHNA and YSLEER. CDR3: CPPSQGGRGPREGYGYTF. The CDR3 DNA reads TGCCCCCCCAGCCAAGGGGGGAGGGGCCCAAGGGAGGGCTATGGCTACACCTTC.

The chain carries TRBV6-5 and TRBJ2-7; D possibly corresponds to TRBD2 (7 bases). V was trimmed by 0 bases and J by 3 bases, leaving 12 bases between them. CDR1 MNHEY and CDR2 SVGAGI come from the germline V gene. The CDR3 totals 15 residues. The CDR3 bases are TGTGCCAGCAGTTACTCAGAGGGGGGGCTCTACGAGCAGTACTTC. This gives the protein CASSYSEGGLYEQYF.

This clone was counted once. The chain joins TRBV28 to TRBJ1-2; the match to TRBD1 covers 9 bases. V dropped 5 bases and J dropped 4; count of bases not matched to a gene: 2. CDR3 length: 13 residues. Germline lookup yields CDR1 MDHEN and CDR2 SYDVKM. The CDR3 DNA reads as TGTGCCAGCAGTGGACAGGGGAGCTATGGCTACACCTTC. The encoded protein is CASSGQGSYGYTF.

The gene calls are TRBV27 and TRBJ1-2, with 7 bases fitting TRBD1. The V segment lost 3 bases and the J segment 4 bases; nucleotides outside the gene matches: 5. CDR1 MNHEY and CDR2 SMNVEV come from the germline V gene (reference sequence). CDR3 size: 14 residues. CDR3 region: CASSLGRGPYGYTF. The CDR3 coding sequence is TGTGCCAGCAGTTTGGGGAGGGGGCCCTATGGCTACACCTTC.

The V call is TRBV6-5, the J call TRBJ2-5; 7 positions match TRBD1. The junction had 9 bases not matched to a gene; V was cut back by 2 bases and J by 9 bases. The CDR3 runs to 14 residues. Germline V gene data show CDR1 as MNHEY and CDR2 as SVGAGI. CDR3 in DNA: TGTGCCAGCAGTTACGACAGGGACCACCAGTCCCAGTACTTC. Its protein is CASSYDRDHQSQYF.

This chain joins TRBV19 and TRBJ2-2, with D possibly matching TRBD1 (6 bases). Germline CDR1 LNHDA, CDR2 SQIVND (reference sequence). Trimming cost V 2 bases and J 5 bases, with 12 bases left between them. CDR3 size: 15 residues. The CDR3 nucleotides read TGTGCCAGTAGTATACAGGGACAAGTTACCGGGGAGCTGTTTTTT. Amino acids: CASSIQGQVTGELFF.

A word on this clone: The junction departs from germline at one end; a sequencing error may be responsible. The chain employs TRBV6-1 and TRBJ1-1; the D is unclear. CDR1 MNHNS and CDR2 SASEGT come from the germline V gene. The CDR3 is made up of 13 amino acids. CDR3 protein: CASSEVRSTEAFF. CDR3 DNA: TGTGCCAGCAGCGAAGTACGGAGCACTGAAGCTTTCTTT.

This rearrangement joins TRBV6-5 to TRBJ1-6; D not certain. The V end lost 7 bases, the J end lost 11 bases, and 18 bases lay between the germline ends. The CDR3 length is 14 residues. CDR1 and CDR2 (germline): MNHEY, SVGAGI. The CDR3 sequence: CASKYRTAGTPLHF. The CDR3 region has the DNA TGTGCCAGCAAATATCGGACCGCTGGGACACCCCTCCACTTT.

The chain links TRBV10-1 to TRBJ2-1; 9 nucleotides line up with TRBD2. In germline, CDR1 is WNHNN, CDR2 SYGVQD (reference sequence). Losses at the gene ends were 4 bases for V and 6 bases for J; bases not matched to a gene: 7. This CDR3 spans 15 amino acids. The CDR3 bases are TGCGCCAGCAGTGTTGGCGGGAGGGCCACCAATGAGCAGTTCTTC. The encoded protein is CASSVGGRATNEQFF.

This clone occurred once. The chain links TRBV4-1 to TRBJ2-6, with 7 bases fitting TRBD1. Unmatched junction bases numbered 4, after V lost 0 bases and J lost 2 bases. This CDR3 has 17 amino acids. In germline, CDR1 is MGHRA, CDR2 YSYEKL. The CDR3 spells CASSQDPDRAGANVLTF. CDR3 sequence (DNA): TGCGCCAGCAGCCAAGATCCCGACAGGGCTGGGGCCAACGTCCTGACTTTC.

This clone came up a few times. The V gene is TRBV7-9, the J gene TRBJ1-1; the match to TRBD1 covers 9 bases. This CDR3 comprises 15 residues. With 5 bases clipped from V and 3 bases from J, the junction kept 7 bases outside the gene matches. Germline CDR1 and CDR2: SEHNR and FQNEAQ (reference sequence). CDR3 in amino acids: CASSTGQGLDTEAFF. CDR3 in DNA: TGTGCCAGCAGCACTGGACAGGGGCTGGACACTGAAGCTTTCTTT.

CDR3 loop: CSASLGRSSYEQYF. The DNA for the CDR3 is TGCAGTGCTAGTCTGGGACGGAGCTCCTACGAGCAGTACTTC. This chain connects TRBV20-1 to TRBJ2-7; possibly TRBD1 or TRBD2 for D (5 bases each). The CDR3 extends over 14 amino acids. V was trimmed by 3 bases and J by 0 bases, leaving 12 bases between them. CDR1 is DFQATT and CDR2 is SNEGSKA in the germline V gene (reference sequence).

The chain has TRBV4-3 and TRBJ1-4; TRBD1 is a possible D gene (6 bases). The CDR3 contains 18 residues. Germline V gene lookup returns CDR1 LGHNA and CDR2 YSLEER. V shed 0 bases and J shed 7 bases, with 21 bases lying between them. CDR3 in DNA: TGCGCCAGCAGCCAAGATGCTGGAGGTGGGGGCGCAGGTGAAAAACTGTTTTTT. This gives the protein CASSQDAGGGGAGEKLFF.

The V call is TRBV27, the J call TRBJ2-1; 9 bases fit TRBD2. V lost 6 bases, J lost 5 bases, and 5 bases stayed unmatched. Germline lookup yields CDR1 MNHEY and CDR2 SMNVEV (reference sequence). The CDR3 is 14 amino acids. This chain's CDR3 is CASRLAGYDNEQFF. CDR3 DNA sequence: TGTGCCAGCAGGCTAGCGGGGTACGACAATGAGCAGTTCTTC.

The chain uses TRBV5-4 and TRBJ2-5, with 8 bases that match TRBD1. Germline CDR1 reads SGHNT; CDR2 reads YYREEE (reference sequence). J was trimmed by 4 bases and V by 4 bases; bases with no gene match: 9. This CDR3 spans 15 amino acids. The chain's CDR3 is CASSATRGLGETQYF. The CDR3 nucleotides are TGTGCCAGCAGCGCCACCAGGGGGCTTGGAGAGACCCAGTACTTC.

CDR3: CASGLTQQVWVSPLHF. Here the CDR3 DNA reads TGTGCTAGTGGTTTGACCCAACAGGTCTGGGTTTCACCCCTCCACTTT. The genes are TRBV12-5 and TRBJ1-6, with D perhaps TRBD1 (5 bases). The CDR3 runs to 16 residues. Germline-derived CDR1 and CDR2 are LGHNT and FRNRAP. V lost 2 bases and J lost 9, with 17 bases in between.

This sequence joins TRBV24-1 and TRBJ2-1; D uncertain. V was trimmed by 4 bases and J by 4 bases, leaving 7 bases between them. The CDR3 runs 13 residues. Germline assignment: CDR1 KGHDR and CDR2 SFDVKD. The CDR3 here is CATSEDGYNEQFF. For the CDR3, the DNA is TGTGCCACCAGTGAGGATGGGTACAATGAGCAGTTCTTC.

The chain recombines TRBV19 with TRBJ1-1; no clear D gene. The length of the CDR3 is 15 residues. V was cut by 3 bases and J by 5 bases, with 16 bases left in between. Per the germline V gene, CDR1 is LNHDA and CDR2 is SQIVND (reference sequence). This chain's CDR3 is CASSIGYGVGTEAFF. DNA for the CDR3: TGTGCCAGTAGTATCGGTTACGGGGTCGGGACTGAAGCTTTCTTT.